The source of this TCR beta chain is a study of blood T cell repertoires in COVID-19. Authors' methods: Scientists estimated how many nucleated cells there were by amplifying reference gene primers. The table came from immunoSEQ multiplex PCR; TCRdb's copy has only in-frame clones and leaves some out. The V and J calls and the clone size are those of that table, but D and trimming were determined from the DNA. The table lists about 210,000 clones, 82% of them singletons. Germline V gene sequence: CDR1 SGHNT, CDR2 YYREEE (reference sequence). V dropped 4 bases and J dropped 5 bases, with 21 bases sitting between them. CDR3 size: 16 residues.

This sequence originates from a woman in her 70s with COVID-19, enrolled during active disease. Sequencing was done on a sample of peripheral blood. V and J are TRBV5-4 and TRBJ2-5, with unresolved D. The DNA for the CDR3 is TGTGCCAGCAGCCTTCCCTCCCGGCTTGTCGGGGAGACCCAGTACTTC. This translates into CASSLPSRLVGETQYF. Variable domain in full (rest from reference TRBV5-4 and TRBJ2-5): ETGVTQSPTHLIKTRGQQVTLRCSSQSGHNTVSWYQQALGQGPQFIFQYYREEENGRGNFPPRFSGLQFPNYSSELNVNALELDDSALYLCASSLPSRLVGETQYFGPGTRLLVL.